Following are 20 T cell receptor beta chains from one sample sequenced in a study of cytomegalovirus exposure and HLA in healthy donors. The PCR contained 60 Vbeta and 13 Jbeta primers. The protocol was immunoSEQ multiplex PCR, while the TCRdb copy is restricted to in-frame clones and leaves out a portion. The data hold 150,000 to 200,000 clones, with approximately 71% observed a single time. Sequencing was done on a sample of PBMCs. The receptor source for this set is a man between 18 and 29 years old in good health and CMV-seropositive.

As DNA, the CDR3 is TGTGCCAGCAGTTTGGGGACAGGGTCCTACGAGCAGTACTTC. This sequence encodes CASSLGTGSYEQYF. The chain joins TRBV28 to TRBJ2-7; 9 positions match TRBD1. The CDR3 has 14 amino acids. V was clipped by 3 bases and J by 1 base; unmatched bases: 1. From germline, CDR1 is MDHEN and CDR2 SYDVKM.

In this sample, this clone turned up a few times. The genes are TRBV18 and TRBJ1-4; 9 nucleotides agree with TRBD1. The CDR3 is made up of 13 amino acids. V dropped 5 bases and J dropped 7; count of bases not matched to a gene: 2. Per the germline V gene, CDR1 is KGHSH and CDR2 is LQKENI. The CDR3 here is CASSTGGSEKLFF. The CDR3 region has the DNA TGTGCCAGCTCAACAGGGGGCAGTGAAAAACTGTTTTTT.

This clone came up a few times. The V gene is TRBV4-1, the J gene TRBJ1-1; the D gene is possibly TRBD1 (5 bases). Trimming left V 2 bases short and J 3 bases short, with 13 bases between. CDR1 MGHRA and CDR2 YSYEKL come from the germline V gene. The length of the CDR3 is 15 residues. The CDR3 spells CASSQTDQGYTEAFF. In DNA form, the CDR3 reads TGCGCCAGCAGCCAAACGGACCAGGGTTACACTGAAGCTTTCTTT.

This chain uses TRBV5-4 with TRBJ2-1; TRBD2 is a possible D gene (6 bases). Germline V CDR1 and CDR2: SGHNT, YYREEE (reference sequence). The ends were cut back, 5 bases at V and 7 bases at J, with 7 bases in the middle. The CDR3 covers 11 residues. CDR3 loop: CASRGRNEQFF. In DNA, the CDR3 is TGTGCCAGCAGGGGGAGGAATGAGCAGTTCTTC. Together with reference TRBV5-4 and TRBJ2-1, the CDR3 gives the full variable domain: ETGVTQSPTHLIKTRGQQVTLRCSSQSGHNTVSWYQQALGQGPQFIFQYYREEENGRGNFPPRFSGLQFPNYSSELNVNALELDDSALYLCASRGRNEQFFGPGTRLTVL.

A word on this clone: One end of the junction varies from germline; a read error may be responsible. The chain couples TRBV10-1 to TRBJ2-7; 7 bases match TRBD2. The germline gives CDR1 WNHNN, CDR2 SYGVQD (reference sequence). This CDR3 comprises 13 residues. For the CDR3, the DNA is TGCGCCAGCAGTGAGGGGCTAGCGGAAAAAGGGCGATTC. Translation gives CASSEGLAEKGRF.

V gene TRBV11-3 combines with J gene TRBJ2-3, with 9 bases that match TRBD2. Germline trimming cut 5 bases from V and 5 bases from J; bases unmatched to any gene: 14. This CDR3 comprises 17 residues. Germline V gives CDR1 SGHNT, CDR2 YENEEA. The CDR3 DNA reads TGTGCCAGCAGCCCACGGTCTAGCGGGACGGGCGGAGATACGCAGTATTTT. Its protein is CASSPRSSGTGGDTQYF.

CDR3 DNA: TGTGCCAGCAGTGTACAGGGGAATGGCTACACCTTC. Translating gives CASSVQGNGYTF. J is TRBJ1-2 and V is TRBV28; TRBD1 aligns across 7 bases. The V gene's germline CDR1 is MDHEN and CDR2 SYDVKM. This CDR3 is built from 12 residues. The junction had 3 bases not matched to a gene; V was cut back by 5 bases and J by 6 bases.

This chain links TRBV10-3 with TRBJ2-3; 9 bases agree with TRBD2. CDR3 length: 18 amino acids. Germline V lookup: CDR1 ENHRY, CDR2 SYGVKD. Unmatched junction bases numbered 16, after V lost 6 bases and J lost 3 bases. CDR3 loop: CAIRNSGSRREGTDTQYF. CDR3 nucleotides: TGTGCCATCAGAAATAGCGGGAGTCGAAGGGAGGGAACAGATACGCAGTATTTT.

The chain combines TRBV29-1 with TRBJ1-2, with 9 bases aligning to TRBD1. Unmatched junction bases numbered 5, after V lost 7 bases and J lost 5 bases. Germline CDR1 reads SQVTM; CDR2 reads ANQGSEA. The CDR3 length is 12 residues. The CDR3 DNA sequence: TGCAGCGGGACCGGGACAGGGTATGGCTACACCTTC. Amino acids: CSGTGTGYGYTF.

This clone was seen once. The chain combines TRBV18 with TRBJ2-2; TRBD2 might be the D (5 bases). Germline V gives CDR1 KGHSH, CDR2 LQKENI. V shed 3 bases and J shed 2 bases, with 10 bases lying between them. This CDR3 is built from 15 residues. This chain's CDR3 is CASSPSVTNTGELFF. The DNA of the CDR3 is TGTGCCAGCTCACCTAGCGTCACAAACACCGGGGAGCTGTTTTTT. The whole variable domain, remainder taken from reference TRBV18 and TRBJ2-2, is NAGVMQNPRHLVRRRGQEARLRCSPMKGHSHVYWYRQLPEEGLKFMVYLQKENIIDESGMPKERFSAEFPKEGPSILRIQQVVRGDSAAYFCASSPSVTNTGELFFGEGSRLTVL.

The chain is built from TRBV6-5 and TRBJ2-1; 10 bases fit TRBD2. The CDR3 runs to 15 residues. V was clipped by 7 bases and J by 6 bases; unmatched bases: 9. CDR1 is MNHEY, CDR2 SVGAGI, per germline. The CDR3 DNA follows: TGTGCCAGCACCCACGGGCTAGCGGGAGTCAATGAGCAGTTCTTC. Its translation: CASTHGLAGVNEQFF.

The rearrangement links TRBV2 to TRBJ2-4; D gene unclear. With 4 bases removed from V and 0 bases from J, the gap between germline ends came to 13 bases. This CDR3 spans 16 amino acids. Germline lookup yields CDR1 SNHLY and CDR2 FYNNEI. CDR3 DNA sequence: TGTGCCAGCAGTGGGGCGACACAGCTAGCCAAAAACATTCAGTACTTC. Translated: CASSGATQLAKNIQYF. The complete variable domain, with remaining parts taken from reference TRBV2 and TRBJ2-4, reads EPEVTQTPSHQVTQMGQEVILRCVPISNHLYFYWYRQILGQKVEFLVSFYNNEISEKSEIFDDQFSVERPDGSNFTLKIRSTKLEDSAMYFCASSGATQLAKNIQYFGAGTRLSVL.

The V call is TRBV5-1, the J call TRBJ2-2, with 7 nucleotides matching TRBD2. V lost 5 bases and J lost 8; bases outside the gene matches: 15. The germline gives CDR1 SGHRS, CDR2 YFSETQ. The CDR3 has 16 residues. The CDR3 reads CASRILAFPGAGELFF. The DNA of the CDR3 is TGCGCCAGCAGAATACTAGCGTTCCCTGGGGCTGGGGAGCTGTTTTTT.

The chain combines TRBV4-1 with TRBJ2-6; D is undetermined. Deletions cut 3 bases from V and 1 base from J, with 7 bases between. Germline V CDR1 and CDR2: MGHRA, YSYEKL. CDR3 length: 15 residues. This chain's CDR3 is CASSQGPSGANVLTF. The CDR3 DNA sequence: TGCGCCAGCAGCCAGGGCCCTTCTGGGGCCAACGTCCTGACTTTC.

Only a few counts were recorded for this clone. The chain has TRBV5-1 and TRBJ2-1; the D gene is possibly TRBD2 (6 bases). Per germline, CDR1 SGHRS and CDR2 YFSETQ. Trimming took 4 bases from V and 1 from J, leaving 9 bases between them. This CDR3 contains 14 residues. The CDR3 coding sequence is TGCGCCAGCAGCGGCGGGATTTCCTACAATGAGCAGTTCTTC. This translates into CASSGGISYNEQFF.

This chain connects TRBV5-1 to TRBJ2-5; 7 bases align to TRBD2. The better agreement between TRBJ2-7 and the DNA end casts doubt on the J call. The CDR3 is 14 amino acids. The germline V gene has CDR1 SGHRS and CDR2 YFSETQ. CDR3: CASGYGGSSYEQYF. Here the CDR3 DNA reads TGCGCCAGCGGTTATGGCGGGAGCTCCTACGAGCAGTACTTC.

The DNA for the CDR3 is TGTGCCAGCAGCTCACCCACCGGGACAGGGGAGTTCTCCTACAATGAGCAGTTCTTC. Translating gives CASSSPTGTGEFSYNEQFF. V is TRBV28 and J is TRBJ2-1; 10 nucleotides match TRBD1. Per the germline V gene, CDR1 is MDHEN and CDR2 is SYDVKM. There are 19 residues in the CDR3. Unmatched junction bases numbered 14, after V lost 6 bases and J lost 0 bases.

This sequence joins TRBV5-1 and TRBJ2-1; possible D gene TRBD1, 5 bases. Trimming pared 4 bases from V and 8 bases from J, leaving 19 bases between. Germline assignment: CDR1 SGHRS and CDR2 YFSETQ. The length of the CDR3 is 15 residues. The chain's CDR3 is CASSPNIGAIDEQFF. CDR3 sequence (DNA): TGCGCCAGCAGCCCCAATATTGGGGCTATTGATGAGCAGTTCTTC.

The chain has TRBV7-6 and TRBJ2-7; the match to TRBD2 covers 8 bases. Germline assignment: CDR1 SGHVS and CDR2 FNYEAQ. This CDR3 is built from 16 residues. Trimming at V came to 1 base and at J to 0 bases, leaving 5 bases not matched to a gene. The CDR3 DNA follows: TGTGCCAGCAGCTTAGTGGCAGCGGGAGTCTCCTACGAGCAGTACTTC. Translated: CASSLVAAGVSYEQYF.

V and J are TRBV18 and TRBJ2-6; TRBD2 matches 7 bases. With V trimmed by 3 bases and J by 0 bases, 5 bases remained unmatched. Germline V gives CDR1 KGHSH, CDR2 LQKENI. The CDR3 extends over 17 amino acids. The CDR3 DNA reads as TGTGCCAGCTCACCGGCGGGGGAGAGCTCTGGGGCCAACGTCCTGACTTTC. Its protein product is CASSPAGESSGANVLTF.